This TCR beta chain was retrieved from a study of identical twins listed by TCRdb under 2016. Concerning the study at large: TCR alpha and beta repertoires from monozygotic twins, unrelated adults of various ages and cord blood were deep-sequenced to test whether fetal clonotypes persist. To rule out contamination, replicate twin experiments were performed at different times with different library preparation protocols.

The method was 5' RACE. Sequencing was carried out with an Illumina HiSeq 2000. A universal primer binding site was added through template switching, and the final cDNA carried a unique molecular identifier so that TCR cDNA molecules could be counted accurately. First-strand cDNA for TCR alpha and beta chains was synthesized from specific primers in the conserved constant-segment region. To control for contamination, every cDNA library carried two barcodes: a SMART-Mk sample barcode plus Illumina barcodes. TruSeq adapter sequences along with Illumina sample barcodes were introduced in two successive PCR steps. Sequencing of the TCR alpha and beta cDNA libraries was done on the Illumina HiSeq platform using custom primers. Under the source paper's analysis protocol: MiGEC processed the raw reads to extract unique molecular identifiers, while MiXCR was used to determine the CDR3 positions. For each individual, recombination models were inferred using an EM algorithm with the repgenHMM and IGoR tools. The analysis of shared clonotypes was done with the tcR package in R, with sharing normalized by the product of cloneset sizes. To study raw recombination free of thymic and clonal selection effects, out-of-frame nonproductive sequences were analyzed. TCRdb redid the processing of the public reads, applying fastp at Q25 and MiXCR, and retained in-frame beta chains. Every distinct CDR3 protein forms one entry, paired with its most common genes and DNA. The V and J calls shown here were made by TCRdb, not taken from the authors' results. This sample lists 500,000 to 650,000 distinct CDR3 sequences; about 7% were detected once. The ten largest make up approximately 1.5% of the sample.

The CDR3 sequence holds 15 residues, the cysteine and phenylalanine included. The DNA shown is the 45-base CDR3, in frame from base 1. V is shortened by 4 bases, J by 1 base, and the region joining them spans 13 bases. All donors were healthy Caucasians. Three pairs of female monozygotic twins, all aged about 18 to 30 years, made up the twin cohort. The RNA used for TCR libraries was isolated from peripheral blood mononuclear cells. What the authors observed across the whole study: Invariant T cells such as MAIT and iNKT could partly confound zero-insertion analyses, though diverse VJ usage argued against this for most clonotypes. Because the same donors could not be followed over many years, the conclusions relied on cross-sectional statistical analysis. Compared with coincidental sharing between unrelated individuals, out-of-frame TCR alpha sequences shared between twins had an excess of sequences with low generation probability. Recombination models systematically underestimated out-of-frame TCR alpha sharing in monozygotic twins but agreed with sharing between unrelated individuals. In beta out-of-frame sequences, excess twin sharing was weaker, because having fewer shared sequences lowered the signal-to-noise ratio. Abundant cord blood beta clonotypes carried fewer insertions; young adult naive repertoires showed a weaker similar trend, while memory repertoires showed none.

This clonotype was recorded a few times. It has no known antigen specificity. Per-base qualities were not stored, and no clone one base away is much larger. These records were also assigned to another study, of yellow fever vaccine responses in identical twins. That second report states: The T cell response to vaccination in identical twins was reported by the authors to appear partly convergent and partly personalized. Focusing on identical twins, the study followed the T cell clones that responded to the vaccine, and did so with precision.

This receptor chain uses TRBV12-3 or TRBV12-4 and TRBJ2-5, with the D segment identity uncertain. Sequenced material: PBMCs. This TCR derives from a woman between 18 and 29 years old in good health. The nucleotides are TGTGCCAGCAGTTCCCCGGTGGAGACCCAAGAGACCCAGTACTTC. Its protein is CASSSPVETQETQYF.